A single sample is the source of the 19 T cell receptor beta chains below, sequenced in a study of T cell responses to AZD1222 COVID-19 vaccine. The protocol was immunoSEQ multiplex PCR, while the TCRdb copy is restricted to in-frame clones and leaves out a portion. The table records 150,000 or so clones, roughly 87% of them present only once. Sequencing used peripheral blood, obtained on day 0 of AZD1222 vaccination. All receptors come from an adult in good health.

The rearrangement uses TRBV7-2 and TRBJ2-7; 7 positions agree with TRBD1. The CDR3 has 15 residues. The V gene end was trimmed by 5 bases and the J gene end by 4 bases; junction bases not matched to a gene: 11. Germline loops: CDR1 SGHTA, CDR2 FQGNSA. In DNA form, the CDR3 reads TGTGCCAGCAGCCCCCTGGACAGGAGAAGTTACGAGCAGTACTTC. Amino acid sequence: CASSPLDRRSYEQYF.

This clone has only one observation. The chain uses TRBV4-1 and TRBJ2-7; no firm D call. The germline CDR1 and CDR2 sequences are MGHRA and YSYEKL. V lost 1 base and J 6 bases, leaving 7 bases between the germline ends. The CDR3 extends over 12 amino acids. The CDR3 sequence: CASSQGASEQYF. In DNA form, the CDR3 reads TGCGCCAGCAGCCAAGGGGCAAGCGAGCAGTACTTC.

This clone showed up just once. The chain links TRBV5-1 to TRBJ1-1; TRBD1 might be the D (5 bases). Germline V gene lookup returns CDR1 SGHRS and CDR2 YFSETQ. This CDR3 is built from 14 residues. The ends were cut back, 4 bases at V and 0 bases at J, with 10 bases in the middle. The CDR3: CASSEGPVNTEAFF. CDR3 DNA sequence: TGCGCCAGCAGCGAGGGACCGGTGAACACTGAAGCTTTCTTT.

This clone was counted a few times. The chain has TRBV10-1 and TRBJ2-7, with 7 bases identical to TRBD2. V lost 4 bases and J lost 6; bases outside the gene matches: 12. CDR3 length: 15 amino acids. Germline CDR1 reads WNHNN; CDR2 reads SYGVQD (reference sequence). The CDR3 DNA sequence: TGCGCCAGCAGTGGAACGGCGGGAGTTTTGGGCGAGCAGTACTTC. As protein: CASSGTAGVLGEQYF.

This sequence joins TRBV5-1 and TRBJ2-2; perhaps TRBD1 as D (6 bases). V was pared by 4 bases and J by 1 base, with 8 bases between. Germline CDR1 is SGHRS and CDR2 is YFSETQ. The CDR3 runs to 14 residues. The DNA for the CDR3 is TGCGCCAGCAGCGGGACACTGAACACCGGGGAGCTGTTTTTT. This sequence encodes CASSGTLNTGELFF.

V usage is TRBV4-3 and J usage is TRBJ1-5; possible D gene TRBD1, 5 bases. Germline V gives CDR1 LGHNA, CDR2 YSLEER. This CDR3 contains 15 residues. The V end lost 5 bases, the J end lost 0 bases, and 11 bases lay between the germline ends. CDR3 in DNA: TGCGCCAGCAGCGAGGGACGGATTAGCAATCAGCCCCAGCATTTT. Translated, it gives CASSEGRISNQPQHF.

This sequence joins TRBV6-5 and TRBJ1-3; D is ambiguous. Trimming took off 6 bases at V and 8 bases at J, with 14 bases between the two ends. The germline CDR1 and CDR2 sequences are MNHEY and SVGAGI. The CDR3 contains 13 residues. This chain's CDR3 is CASRTIRRDTIYF. CDR3 DNA: TGTGCCAGCAGAACCATACGACGAGACACCATATATTTT.

The chain uses TRBV6-2 or TRBV6-3 and TRBJ2-1; possible D gene TRBD1, 6 bases. The germline gives CDR1 MNHEY, CDR2 SVGEGT. The CDR3 loop spans 16 amino acids. Trimming took off 5 bases at V and 0 bases at J, with 14 bases between the two ends. The CDR3 bases are TGTGCCAGCAGTAATCAGGGGATCGGCTCCTACAATGAGCAGTTCTTC. Translating gives CASSNQGIGSYNEQFF.

The CDR3 DNA follows: TGTGCCAGCAGGAGGGCGGCGAATAATTCACCCCTCCACTTT. It is translated as CASRRAANNSPLHF. The V gene is TRBV11-2, the J gene TRBJ1-6; no definite D call. V lost 6 bases to trimming and J lost 5 bases, with 11 bases between them. CDR1 and CDR2 from the germline V gene are SGHAT and FQNNGV. The CDR3 consists of 14 residues.

The chain carries TRBV11-3 and TRBJ2-5; 13 nucleotides line up with TRBD2. V lost 5 bases and J lost 5; bases outside the gene matches: 20. The CDR3 length is 20 residues. The V gene's germline CDR1 is SGHNT and CDR2 YENEEA. The CDR3 region is CASSARLAGGSYAGWETQYF. The CDR3 coding sequence is TGTGCCAGCAGCGCCCGACTAGCGGGAGGTTCGTATGCTGGATGGGAGACCCAGTACTTC.

The chain couples TRBV7-9 to TRBJ1-3; tentative D call: TRBD1 (5 bases). CDR1 is SEHNR, CDR2 FQNEAQ, per germline (reference sequence). This CDR3 contains 16 residues. The V end was cut by 0 bases, the J end by 4 bases, with 13 bases between. CDR3 sequence reads: CASSLAPAGGGNTIYF. CDR3 in DNA: TGTGCCAGCAGCTTAGCACCCGCCGGGGGGGGAAACACCATATATTTT.

The chain links TRBV5-1 to TRBJ2-7; D may be TRBD1 (6 bases). The germline V gene has CDR1 SGHRS and CDR2 YFSETQ. CDR3 length: 15 amino acids. V was trimmed by 0 bases and J by 1 base, leaving 11 bases between them. CDR3 residues: CASSLGAGASYEQYF. DNA of the CDR3: TGCGCCAGCAGCTTGGGCGCAGGGGCTTCCTACGAGCAGTACTTC.

There are a few counts of this clone. This sequence joins TRBV28 and TRBJ1-6, with D possibly being TRBD1 (6 bases). The CDR3 extends over 18 amino acids. V was shortened by 4 bases and J by 2 bases, with 18 bases between the two germline ends. Germline values: CDR1 MDHEN, CDR2 SYDVKM. CDR3 sequence reads: CASSSAQGVSTYNSPLHF. CDR3 coding DNA: TGTGCCAGCAGTTCGGCACAGGGAGTCTCTACCTATAATTCACCCCTCCACTTT.

The chain combines TRBV19 with TRBJ2-2; 9 nucleotides agree with TRBD2. Germline V CDR1 and CDR2: LNHDA, SQIVND (reference sequence). The junction had 12 bases not matched to a gene; V was cut back by 9 bases and J by 4 bases. The CDR3 spans 16 residues. In DNA, the CDR3 is TGTGCCAGCCTCTCGGCGGGAGGGTTGCGCACCGGGGAGCTGTTTTTT. Translated: CASLSAGGLRTGELFF.

CDR3 in amino acids: CASGLGQGAGKQPQHF. CDR3 nucleotide sequence: TGTGCTAGTGGTTTGGGACAGGGGGCAGGTAAGCAGCCCCAGCATTTT. The rearrangement joins TRBV12-5 to TRBJ1-5, with TRBD1 matching 10 bases. From germline, CDR1 is LGHNT and CDR2 FRNRAP. The V segment lost 1 base and the J segment 7 bases; nucleotides outside the gene matches: 7. The CDR3 is 16 amino acids.

This clone was detected only a few times. The chain carries TRBV5-5 and TRBJ1-2; 8 bases match TRBD1. V dropped 4 bases and J dropped 6; count of bases not matched to a gene: 11. The CDR3 consists of 15 residues. Germline loops: CDR1 SGHKS, CDR2 YYEKEE (reference sequence). This chain's CDR3 is CASSHWTGRLDGYTF. Here the CDR3 DNA reads TGTGCCAGCAGCCACTGGACAGGGAGGCTAGATGGCTACACCTTC.

The chain joins TRBV11-2 to TRBJ1-1; tentatively, D is TRBD1 (6 bases). V lost 5 bases and J 4 bases, leaving 17 bases between the germline ends. CDR3 size: 15 residues. Germline assignment: CDR1 SGHAT and CDR2 FQNNGV. Here the CDR3 DNA reads TGTGCCAGCAGCCCTCACGGGGGGGCGCGCACTGAAGCTTTCTTT. Its protein product is CASSPHGGARTEAFF.

The chain uses TRBV7-3 and TRBJ1-6; tentatively, D is TRBD1 (6 bases). This CDR3 contains 14 residues. V lost 6 bases and J 8 bases, leaving 14 bases between the germline ends. Germline lookup yields CDR1 SGHTA and CDR2 FQGTGA. CDR3 in DNA: TGTGCCAGCAGAGAGTCAGGGGTCGATTCACCCCTCCACTTT. Translation: CASRESGVDSPLHF.

This sequence joins TRBV6-5 and TRBJ2-7, with 11 positions matching TRBD2. Germline loops: CDR1 MNHEY, CDR2 SVGAGI. J was trimmed by 2 bases and V by 2 bases; bases with no gene match: 2. There are 15 residues in the CDR3. CDR3 residues: CASSYGTSGTYEQYF. The CDR3 nucleotides read TGTGCCAGCAGTTACGGGACTAGCGGTACCTACGAGCAGTACTTC.